The sequence of this T cell receptor (beta chain) was determined in a study of T cells in Graves' hyperthyroidism and ophthalmopathy. Study findings and constraints: Ophthalmopathy was identified by the model a median around 6.3 months ahead of onset.

This clonotype was seen at least ten times. The antigen is not known. CDR1 is LNHNV, CDR2 YYDKDF, per germline (reference sequence). This CDR3 spans 14 amino acids. V was pared by 1 base and J by 1 base, with 7 bases between. Amplification of TCR beta CDR3 regions was performed using RNA transcripts as template. Primed by the HTBI set, a first-round RT-PCR was run on the TCR CDR3. TCRdb analysed the multiplex PCR reads with MiXCR anew, one entry per CDR3 protein. Among more than 300,000 distinct CDR3 sequences listed, approximately 17% were seen once. Individuals with ophthalmopathy presented a Clinical Activity Score of at least 3, a NOSPECS grade of at least 4 and a duration under 3 months.

The origin of this receptor is a man between 18 and 29 years old with Graves' ophthalmopathy. Sequenced input: blood. This chain uses TRBV15 with TRBJ1-1; no definite D call. CDR3 nucleotides: TGTGCCACCAGCAGAGTGACTGCGAACACTGAAGCTTTCTTT. This encodes CATSRVTANTEAFF. Using reference TRBV15 and TRBJ1-1 for the parts outside the CDR3, the full variable domain is DAMVIQNPRYQVTQFGKPVTLSCSQTLNHNVMYWYQQKSSQAPKLLFHYYDKDFNNEADTPDNFQSRRPNTSFCFLDIRSPGLGDTAMYLCATSRVTANTEAFFGQGTRLTVV.